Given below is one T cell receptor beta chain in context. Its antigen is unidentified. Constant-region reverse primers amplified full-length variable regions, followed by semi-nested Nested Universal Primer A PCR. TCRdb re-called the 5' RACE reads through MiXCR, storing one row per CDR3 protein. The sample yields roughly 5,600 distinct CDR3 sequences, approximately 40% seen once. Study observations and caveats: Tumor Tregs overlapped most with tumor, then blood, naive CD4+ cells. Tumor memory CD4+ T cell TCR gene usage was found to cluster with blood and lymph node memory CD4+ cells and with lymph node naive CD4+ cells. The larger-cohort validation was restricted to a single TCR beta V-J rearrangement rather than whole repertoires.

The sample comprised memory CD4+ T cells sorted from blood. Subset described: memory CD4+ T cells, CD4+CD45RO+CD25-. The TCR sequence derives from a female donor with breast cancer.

CDR3 sequence: CAWSTAVYGYTF. In DNA form, the CDR3 reads TGTGCCTGGAGTACGGCCGTCTATGGCTACACCTTC. The chain employs TRBV30 and TRBJ1-2; D call uncertain. The CDR3 sequence is 12 residues long. Germline assignment: CDR1 GTSNPN and CDR2 SVGIG (reference sequence). V was cut by 2 bases and J by 4 bases, with 8 bases left in between.